A selection of T cell receptor beta chains follows, all from one sample in a study of T cell clonotyping in hematopoietic cell transplantation. Some clones are missing from TCRdb's copy, which holds only in-frame ones; the method was immunoSEQ multiplex PCR. The sample yields tens of thousands of clones, around 83% seen once. Material: peripheral blood mononuclear cells, obtained before stem cell transplant. These receptors originate from a man aged 55 to 70 with myelodysplastic syndrome. Some clones in this sample may be carry-over from other donors' samples. The CDR3 runs from the conserved cysteine through the conserved F or W. Each record gives: D gene, V gene, J gene, clone size, CDR3 protein, CDR3 DNA. D genes are given only for firm matches. Clone sizes are given selectively: once, few, many, or a class where the clone is expanded.

d_call: NA; v_call: TRBV5-1; j_call: TRBJ2-5; clone_size: NA; cdr3_aa: CASSLSNQETQYF; cdr3_nt: TGCGCCAGCAGCTTGTCAAATCAAGAGACCCAGTACTTC
d_call: TRBD2; v_call: TRBV29-1; j_call: TRBJ2-1; clone_size: once; cdr3_aa: CSVDGGTSGVISEQFF; cdr3_nt: TGCAGCGTTGACGGGGGGACTAGCGGGGTCATCAGTGAGCAGTTCTTC
d_call: TRBD1; v_call: TRBV2; j_call: TRBJ1-6; clone_size: few; cdr3_aa: CASRRGQNSPLHF; cdr3_nt: TGTGCCAGCAGACGGGGACAGAATTCACCCCTCCACTTT
d_call: NA; v_call: TRBV4-3; j_call: TRBJ1-1; clone_size: NA; cdr3_aa: CASSQGATADTEAFF; cdr3_nt: TGCGCCAGCAGCCAAGGTGCGACAGCAGACACTGAAGCTTTCTTT
d_call: NA; v_call: TRBV9; j_call: TRBJ2-3; clone_size: NA; cdr3_aa: CASSATTLTSDTQYF; cdr3_nt: TGTGCCAGCAGCGCAACAACACTAACCTCAGATACGCAGTATTTT
d_call: NA; v_call: TRBV11-2; j_call: TRBJ1-4; clone_size: few; cdr3_aa: CASSLILHEKLFF; cdr3_nt: TGTGCCAGCAGCTTGATCCTCCATGAAAAACTGTTTTTT
d_call: TRBD1; v_call: TRBV2; j_call: TRBJ1-5; clone_size: NA; cdr3_aa: CASRETGGAGQPQHF; cdr3_nt: TGTGCCAGCAGGGAGACAGGGGGCGCAGGACAGCCCCAGCATTTT
d_call: TRBD1; v_call: TRBV29-1; j_call: TRBJ2-1; clone_size: NA; cdr3_aa: CSSSAISGTGVNEQFF; cdr3_nt: TGCAGCTCCTCTGCGATATCCGGGACAGGAGTCAATGAGCAGTTCTTC
d_call: NA; v_call: TRBV18; j_call: TRBJ1-1; clone_size: NA; cdr3_aa: CASSPEESLNTEAFF; cdr3_nt: TGTGCCAGCTCACCGGAAGAGTCACTGAACACTGAAGCTTTCTTT
d_call: NA; v_call: TRBV7-9; j_call: TRBJ1-2; clone_size: NA; cdr3_aa: CASTPQGLGRYTF; cdr3_nt: TGTGCCAGCACCCCCCAGGGACTCGGGCGCTACACCTTC
d_call: NA; v_call: TRBV7-9; j_call: TRBJ2-7; clone_size: few; cdr3_aa: CASSSTGEQYF; cdr3_nt: TGTGCCAGCAGCTCAACTGGTGAGCAGTACTTC
d_call: TRBD1; v_call: TRBV4-3; j_call: TRBJ1-6; clone_size: NA; cdr3_aa: CASSQDREGRSPLHF; cdr3_nt: TGCGCCAGCAGCCAGGACAGGGAGGGACGTTCACCCCTCCACTTT
d_call: NA; v_call: TRBV27; j_call: TRBJ2-3; clone_size: NA; cdr3_aa: CASSFRGTGLVRTDTQYF; cdr3_nt: TGTGCCAGCAGTTTCAGAGGTACAGGGTTGGTCCGCACAGATACGCAGTATTTT
d_call: TRBD2; v_call: TRBV29-1; j_call: TRBJ2-1; clone_size: NA; cdr3_aa: CSVALGGNEQFF; cdr3_nt: TGCAGCGTTGCCCTGGGAGGGAATGAGCAGTTCTTC
d_call: TRBD1; v_call: TRBV5-1; j_call: TRBJ2-7; clone_size: NA; cdr3_aa: CASSLEPGQGARLEYEQYF; cdr3_nt: TGCGCCAGCAGCTTGGAGCCGGGACAGGGGGCGCGGCTTGAGTACGAGCAGTACTTC
d_call: NA; v_call: TRBV4-3; j_call: TRBJ2-6; clone_size: NA; cdr3_aa: CASRGNGANVLTF; cdr3_nt: TGCGCCAGCAGGGGGAATGGGGCCAACGTCCTGACTTTC
d_call: TRBD1; v_call: TRBV5-6; j_call: TRBJ1-2; clone_size: NA; cdr3_aa: CASRPSAGGANLYGYTF; cdr3_nt: TGTGCCAGCAGACCTTCTGCAGGGGGCGCAAATCTCTATGGCTACACCTTC
d_call: TRBD1; v_call: TRBV18; j_call: TRBJ2-6; clone_size: NA; cdr3_aa: CASSPYMGQGTASGANVLTF; cdr3_nt: TGTGCCAGCTCACCATATATGGGACAGGGGACTGCCTCTGGGGCCAACGTCCTGACTTTC
d_call: NA; v_call: TRBV6-1; j_call: TRBJ2-1; clone_size: NA; cdr3_aa: CASSENRDNEQFF; cdr3_nt: TGTGCCAGCAGTGAAAACAGAGACAATGAGCAGTTCTTC
d_call: TRBD1; v_call: TRBV6-6; j_call: TRBJ2-7; clone_size: NA; cdr3_aa: CASGQGSSYEQYF; cdr3_nt: TGTGCCAGCGGACAGGGGAGCTCCTACGAGCAGTACTTC
d_call: NA; v_call: TRBV11-1; j_call: TRBJ2-7; clone_size: once; cdr3_aa: CASSQGISYEQYF; cdr3_nt: TGTGCCAGCAGCCAGGGTATTTCCTACGAGCAGTACTTC
d_call: NA; v_call: TRBV2; j_call: TRBJ2-7; clone_size: NA; cdr3_aa: CASSESLEQYF; cdr3_nt: TGTGCCAGCAGTGAATCTCTCGAGCAGTACTTC
d_call: NA; v_call: TRBV14; j_call: TRBJ2-3; clone_size: NA; cdr3_aa: CASSQDFAWTNTQYF; cdr3_nt: TGTGCCAGCAGCCAAGATTTTGCTTGGACCAATACGCAGTATTTT
d_call: TRBD1; v_call: TRBV5-6; j_call: TRBJ1-4; clone_size: NA; cdr3_aa: CASSPGTGYEKLFF; cdr3_nt: TGTGCCAGCAGCCCCGGGACAGGGTACGAAAAACTGTTTTTT
d_call: NA; v_call: TRBV7-7; j_call: TRBJ2-5; clone_size: NA; cdr3_aa: CASSSGQRETQYF; cdr3_nt: TGTGCTAGCAGCTCTGGACAGAGAGAGACCCAGTACTTC
d_call: NA; v_call: TRBV7-2; j_call: TRBJ2-3; clone_size: NA; cdr3_aa: CASSPARISGGPDTQYF; cdr3_nt: TGTGCCAGCAGCCCGGCTAGAATTTCAGGGGGGCCAGATACGCAGTATTTT
d_call: NA; v_call: TRBV28; j_call: TRBJ2-3; clone_size: NA; cdr3_aa: CASSLLRGSSTDTQYF; cdr3_nt: TGTGCCAGCAGTTTATTACGTGGCTCTAGCACAGATACGCAGTATTTT
d_call: NA; v_call: TRBV23-1; j_call: TRBJ2-3; clone_size: NA; cdr3_aa: CASSQCRGGTDTQYF; cdr3_nt: TGCGCCAGCAGTCAATGCAGGGGAGGCACAGATACGCAGTATTTT
d_call: TRBD1; v_call: TRBV5-1; j_call: TRBJ1-2; clone_size: NA; cdr3_aa: CASSPASGQASGANYGYTF; cdr3_nt: TGCGCCAGCAGCCCCGCGTCTGGACAGGCAAGCGGAGCTAACTATGGCTACACCTTC
d_call: NA; v_call: TRBV27; j_call: TRBJ2-2; clone_size: NA; cdr3_aa: CASSPRTLNTGELFF; cdr3_nt: TGTGCCAGCAGTCCTCGGACATTAAACACCGGGGAGCTGTTTTTT
d_call: NA; v_call: TRBV6-6; j_call: TRBJ2-3; clone_size: once; cdr3_aa: CASSYGQGKDTQYF; cdr3_nt: TGTGCCAGCAGTTACGGGCAGGGGAAAGATACGCAGTATTTT
d_call: NA; v_call: TRBV9; j_call: TRBJ2-7; clone_size: NA; cdr3_aa: CASSVGPGSYEQYF; cdr3_nt: TGTGCCAGCAGCGTAGGTCCAGGGTCCTACGAGCAGTACTTC